This T cell receptor beta chain was found in a study of cytomegalovirus exposure and HLA in healthy donors. About the research overall: Unique TCR beta sequences numbering fewer than 130 million came from 150 million to 200 million T cells in an earlier analysis. Study-wide results and caveats: DRB1 had the most TCR associations and HLA-C the fewest, a later analysis found, with rates varying by HLA locus. In most subjects, TCR beta sequences reportedly gave accurate predictions of HLA-A and HLA-B alleles. In a later analysis, V- and J-gene trimming of beta chains associated with a DCLRE1C missense variant, replicated independently.

The primer mix had 60 Vbeta and 13 Jbeta primers. TCRdb's table, derived via immunoSEQ multiplex PCR, lists solely in-frame clones and lacks some. The sample has approximately 120,000 clones; about 81% are singletons. This clone was counted between two and nine times. No antigen is known for it. Germline loops: CDR1 SQVTM, CDR2 ANQGSEA. V lost 1 base and J lost 4; bases outside the gene matches: 3. The CDR3 loop spans 13 amino acids. The sequenced material came from PBMCs. The chain couples TRBV29-1 to TRBJ2-7; 8 nucleotides line up with TRBD1. This TCR came from a woman aged 25 to 39 in good health and CMV-seronegative. The CDR3 sequence: CSVEGRTGYEQYF. The CDR3 bases are TGCAGCGTTGAAGGTAGGACAGGGTACGAGCAGTACTTC.